This T cell receptor (beta chain) stems from a study of T cell responses to AZD1222 COVID-19 vaccine. Sequenced by immunoSEQ multiplex PCR; TCRdb stores in-frame clones only, minus some. The sample records about 130,000 clones, 70% to 90% being singletons. To note about this clone: The antigen is unknown.

The CDR3 runs 14 residues. The V gene end was trimmed by 4 bases and the J gene end by 4 bases; junction bases not matched to a gene: 2. Germline V lookup: CDR1 LGHDT, CDR2 YNNKEL (reference sequence). Study-level results: After two AZD1222 doses, spike-specific TCR breadth and depth rose versus day 0.

The V gene is TRBV3-1 (or the pseudogene TRBV3-2), the J gene TRBJ1-1; 11 bases line up with TRBD1. The starting material was peripheral blood, obtained on day 0 of AZD1222 vaccination. This TCR came from an adult in good health. The CDR3 loop reads CASSPGQGGTEAFF. The CDR3 DNA reads as TGTGCCAGCAGCCCGGGACAGGGGGGCACTGAAGCTTTCTTT.